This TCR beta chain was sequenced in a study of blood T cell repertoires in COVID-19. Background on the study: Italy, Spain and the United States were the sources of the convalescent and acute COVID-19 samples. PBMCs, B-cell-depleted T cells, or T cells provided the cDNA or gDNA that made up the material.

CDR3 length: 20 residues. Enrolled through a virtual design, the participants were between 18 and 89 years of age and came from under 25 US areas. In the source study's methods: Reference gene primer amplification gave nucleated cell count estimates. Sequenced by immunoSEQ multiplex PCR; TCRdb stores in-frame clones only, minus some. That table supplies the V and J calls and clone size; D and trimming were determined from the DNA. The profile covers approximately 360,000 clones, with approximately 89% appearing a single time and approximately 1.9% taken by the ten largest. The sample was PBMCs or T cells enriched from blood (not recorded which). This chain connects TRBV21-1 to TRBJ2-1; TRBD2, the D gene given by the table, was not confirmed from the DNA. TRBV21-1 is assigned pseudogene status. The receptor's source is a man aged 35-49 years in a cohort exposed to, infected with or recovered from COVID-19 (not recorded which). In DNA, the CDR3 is TGTGCCAGCAGCAAAGGGGCAGCGGGAGGGGGCCCGAGCTCCTACAATGAGCAGTTCTTC. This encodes CASSKGAAGGGPSSYNEQFF.